This entry is about one TCR beta chain. Its matching antigen is unknown. The method was immunoSEQ multiplex PCR; TCRdb's version includes in-frame clones alone and lacks a portion of them. The sample gives 120,000 to 150,000 clones, about 92% of which show up once; about 1.9% is in the top ten. These data belong to a study of T cell responses to AZD1222 COVID-19 vaccine. Broader study findings: Reportedly, nearly half the spike-specific TCRs target unmutated variant regions. Clonal diversity may have been underestimated, and the donors were mostly white British, with more females than males. Mapped onto spike, vaccine-associated CD4 TCRs spanned it and were dominant at 160-218 and 743-854. Sampling that yielded the repertoires occurred only after the peak T cell response.

The CDR3 runs 14 residues. Looked up from germline, CDR1 is WSHSY and CDR2 is SAAADI. The germline V and J ends were trimmed by 3 bases and 4 bases, with 12 bases remaining between them. This sequence was found in an adult in good health. Material: peripheral blood, obtained on day 0 of AZD1222 vaccination. J is TRBJ1-1 and V is TRBV10-2; maybe TRBD1 (5 bases). This chain's CDR3 is CASSDDPGGTEAFF. In nucleotides, the CDR3 is TGCGCCAGCAGTGATGACCCTGGGGGCACTGAAGCTTTCTTT.